The 32 T cell receptor beta chains given below trace back to one sample, sequenced in a study of vaccination and CD4 T cells after COVID-19. The Oncomine TCR Beta short-read assay was applied to DNA of cultured CD4+ T cells. TCRdb ran MiXCR on the PCR reads and lists one entry per CDR3 protein. The data hold around 19,000 distinct CDR3 sequences, with more than 70% observed a single time. Treatment in this sample: roughly 11-day PBMC culture with coronavirus spike peptide pools or control peptides (ViraFEST assay). Antigen specificity for these receptors is unknown. The sample consisted of CD4+ T cells from blood, cultured in vitro, taken after SARS-CoV-2 vaccination. These receptors were obtained from a human donor who received a COVID-19 vaccine.

The chain uses TRBV6-1 and TRBJ2-2; D gene ambiguous. CDR1 and CDR2 (germline): MNHNS, SASEGT. V lost 2 bases to trimming and J lost 1 base, with 5 bases between them. The CDR3 has 14 residues. CDR3 region: CASSEHKNTGELFF. CDR3 nucleotides: TGTGCCAGCAGTGAACACAAGAACACCGGGGAGCTGTTTTTT.

A few counts support this clonotype. V is TRBV20-1 and J is TRBJ2-7; 8 bases match TRBD1. The CDR3 runs 13 residues. Trimming removed 6 bases from V and 4 bases from J; junction bases left unmatched: 8. In germline, CDR1 is DFQATT, CDR2 SNEGSKA (reference sequence). CDR3: CSAPMTGEYEQYF. In DNA form, the CDR3 reads TGCAGTGCGCCCATGACAGGGGAATACGAGCAGTACTTC.

V gene TRBV6-1 combines with J gene TRBJ1-4, with 7 bases lining up with TRBD1. The CDR3 is 10 residues long. The V segment lost 9 bases and the J segment 14 bases; nucleotides outside the gene matches: 6. CDR1 is MNHNS and CDR2 is SASEGT in the germline V gene. DNA for the CDR3: TGTGCCAGTAACAGGGGTGGGCTGTTTTTT. Protein: CASNRGGLFF.

This clonotype was seen more than once but under ten times. The V gene is TRBV20-1, the J gene TRBJ2-5, with 11 bases fitting TRBD2. The V gene end was trimmed by 4 bases and the J gene end by 2 bases; junction bases not matched to a gene: 6. The CDR3 spans 15 residues. Germline V CDR1 and CDR2: DFQATT, SNEGSKA (reference sequence). The CDR3 DNA is TGCAGTGCTAAGAGGACTAGCGGGCAACAAGAGACCCAGTACTTC. This codes for CSAKRTSGQQETQYF.

The rearrangement uses TRBV27 and TRBJ2-1, with 10 bases that match TRBD2. CDR1 is MNHEY and CDR2 is SMNVEV in the germline V gene (reference sequence). V trimming: 2 bases; J trimming: 2 bases; junction bases outside the gene matches: 3. This CDR3 spans 16 amino acids. The CDR3 bases are TGTGCCAGCAGTTTAAACGGACTAGCGGCCTACAATGAGCAGTTCTTC. This codes for CASSLNGLAAYNEQFF.

CDR3 DNA: TGTGCCAGCAGCCCGAATCCCCAGGGAGGGGACTATGGCTACACCTTC. Translated: CASSPNPQGGDYGYTF. The chain couples TRBV11-3 to TRBJ1-2; D is possibly TRBD1 (5 bases). The germline V and J ends were trimmed by 5 bases and 3 bases, with 19 bases remaining between them. Germline-derived CDR1 and CDR2 are SGHNT and YENEEA. This CDR3 region has 16 residues.

This clonotype is large in the sample. V gene TRBV20-1 combines with J gene TRBJ2-5, with 12 nucleotides matching TRBD2. With 8 bases clipped from V and 4 bases from J, the junction kept 8 bases outside the gene matches. From germline, CDR1 is DFQATT and CDR2 SNEGSKA (reference sequence). There are 14 residues in the CDR3. The CDR3 DNA is TGCAGTCCGTGGACTAGCGGGGATCGAGAGACCCAGTACTTC. Protein sequence: CSPWTSGDRETQYF.

This clonotype was recorded once. This chain uses TRBV20-1 with TRBJ2-3; tentatively, D is TRBD2 (6 bases). The length of the CDR3 is 15 residues. Germline V gene data show CDR1 as DFQATT and CDR2 as SNEGSKA (reference sequence). V lost 4 bases, J lost 2 bases, and 16 bases lay in between. The CDR3, as DNA: TGCAGTGCTACGTGGGGGGACTCCCCCACAGATACGCAGTATTTT. Its protein product is CSATWGDSPTDTQYF.

The chain uses TRBV2 and TRBJ1-5; 11 nucleotides agree with TRBD1. This CDR3 region has 13 residues. V gave up 7 bases and J gave up 6 bases; unmatched junction bases: 2. CDR1 is SNHLY, CDR2 FYNNEI, per germline. CDR3 nucleotides: TGTGCCAGCAAGGGGACAGGGGGTCAGCCCCAGCATTTT. Translation: CASKGTGGQPQHF. Full variable domain (missing parts from reference TRBV2 and TRBJ1-5): EPEVTQTPSHQVTQMGQEVILRCVPISNHLYFYWYRQILGQKVEFLVSFYNNEISEKSEIFDDQFSVERPDGSNFTLKIRSTKLEDSAMYFCASKGTGGQPQHFGDGTRLSIL.

This clonotype has a single count. The chain carries TRBV7-6 and TRBJ1-5, with D tentatively TRBD1 (6 bases). V lost 11 bases to trimming and J lost 1 base, with 15 bases between them. CDR3 size: 14 residues. The germline CDR1 and CDR2 sequences are SGHVS and FNYEAQ. DNA for the CDR3: TGTGCCGGTTATCGGACAGCGAGCAATCAGCCCCAGCATTTT. Protein: CAGYRTASNQPQHF.

CDR3 bases: TGTGCCAGCAGTTTAGGACGTAGCACAGATACGCAGTATTTT. Translating it yields CASSLGRSTDTQYF. This chain connects TRBV27 to TRBJ2-3, with D unresolved. V was cut by 2 bases and J by 0 bases, with 6 bases left in between. Per germline, CDR1 MNHEY and CDR2 SMNVEV (reference sequence). The length of the CDR3 is 14 residues.

The chain joins TRBV28 to TRBJ1-6; D uncertain. CDR3 size: 12 residues. Germline V CDR1 and CDR2: MDHEN, SYDVKM. V was pared by 5 bases and J by 9 bases, with 8 bases between. The CDR3 DNA is TGTGCCAGCAGTCACAGCCTTTCACCCCTCCACTTT. This encodes CASSHSLSPLHF.

CDR3 sequence reads: CASSHGGGSSYNSPLHF. The CDR3, as DNA: TGTGCCAGCAGCCACGGGGGCGGGAGCTCCTATAATTCACCCCTCCACTTT. The chain carries TRBV14 and TRBJ1-6; D may be TRBD1 (6 bases). This CDR3 spans 17 amino acids. V was pared by 3 bases and J by 0 bases, with 12 bases between. The germline V gene has CDR1 SGHDN and CDR2 FVKESK.

The chain has TRBV19 and TRBJ1-2; TRBD1 is a possible D gene (5 bases). CDR1 and CDR2 from the germline V gene are LNHDA and SQIVND (reference sequence). The ends were cut back, 2 bases at V and 7 bases at J, with 14 bases in the middle. The CDR3 is made up of 14 amino acids. The DNA of the CDR3 is TGTGCCAGTAGTATAATCGGTCAGGGACTTGGCTACACCTTC. Amino acid sequence: CASSIIGQGLGYTF.

The rearrangement joins TRBV20-1 to TRBJ2-3; 7 bases are shared with TRBD2. The CDR3 sequence is 15 residues long. Trimming took 0 bases from V and 2 from J; bases not matched to a gene: 5. From germline, CDR1 is DFQATT and CDR2 SNEGSKA (reference sequence). The CDR3 region has the DNA TGCAGTGCTAGAGAGGCAGCGGGGTACACAGATACGCAGTATTTT. Its protein is CSAREAAGYTDTQYF.

The chain links TRBV6-8 to TRBJ1-6, with 9 bases that match TRBD1. The CDR3 has 17 residues. Losses at the gene ends were 7 bases for V and 2 bases for J; bases not matched to a gene: 9. Germline assignment: CDR1 MNHGY and CDR2 SAAAGT. The CDR3: CASNNPGQGTYNSPLHF. The CDR3 DNA sequence: TGTGCCAGCAACAATCCCGGACAGGGGACCTATAATTCACCCCTCCACTTT.

This chain uses TRBV6-1 with TRBJ1-1; D not resolved. The CDR3 spans 12 residues. The V end was cut by 5 bases, the J end by 1 base, with 5 bases between. Germline CDR1 MNHNS, CDR2 SASEGT. CDR3 in amino acids: CASSIRNTEAFF. The CDR3 nucleotides read TGTGCCAGCAGTATTAGGAACACTGAAGCTTTCTTT.

This chain links TRBV7-6 with TRBJ1-1, with D hard to call. The CDR3 has 13 residues. CDR1 is SGHVS and CDR2 is FNYEAQ in the germline V gene. The V and J ends lost 1 base and 1 base respectively, with 4 bases between them. CDR3 loop: CASSLVKNTEAFF. CDR3 nucleotides: TGTGCCAGCAGCTTAGTAAAGAACACTGAAGCTTTCTTT.

CDR3 loop: CSATTDRDSGELFF. CDR3 DNA sequence: TGCAGTGCAACCACTGACAGGGACTCCGGGGAGCTGTTTTTT. The rearrangement links TRBV20-1 to TRBJ2-2, with a tentative D call TRBD1 (7 bases). Trimming cost V 6 bases and J 6 bases, with 17 bases left between them. The CDR3 runs 14 residues. CDR1 and CDR2 (germline): DFQATT, SNEGSKA (reference sequence).

The chain is built from TRBV2 and TRBJ1-1; tentatively, D is TRBD1 (5 bases). This CDR3 has 12 amino acids. Germline V gene lookup returns CDR1 SNHLY and CDR2 FYNNEI. Trimming pared 5 bases from V and 11 bases from J, leaving 15 bases between. The CDR3 DNA is TGTGCCAGCAGTTCGGGGCCTAGAGTGGCTTTCTTT. Protein product: CASSSGPRVAFF.

The genes are TRBV6-1 and TRBJ1-4, with 8 bases matching TRBD1. The length of the CDR3 is 16 residues. Trimming cost V 4 bases and J 7 bases; bases outside gene matches: 11. CDR1 MNHNS and CDR2 SASEGT come from the germline V gene. The CDR3 bases are TGTGCCAGCAGTGTCGGAAGGGACAGGATCTTTGAAAAACTGTTTTTT. It yields the protein CASSVGRDRIFEKLFF.

The J gene is TRBJ2-5, the V gene TRBV5-1, with 10 nucleotides matching TRBD1. V was clipped by 0 bases and J by 2 bases; unmatched bases: 1. The CDR3 loop spans 15 amino acids. The V gene's germline CDR1 is SGHRS and CDR2 YFSETQ. CDR3 region: CASSLEGQGQETQYF. The CDR3 DNA reads TGCGCCAGCAGCTTGGAGGGACAGGGGCAAGAGACCCAGTACTTC.

This chain connects TRBV6-1 to TRBJ1-2; D is undetermined. Germline loops: CDR1 MNHNS, CDR2 SASEGT. The CDR3 contains 12 residues. V was cut by 5 bases and J by 8 bases, with 12 bases left in between. The chain's CDR3 is CASSPALGGYTF. CDR3 coding DNA: TGTGCCAGCAGTCCGGCCCTCGGGGGCTACACCTTC.

This clonotype was seen once. The chain has TRBV5-1 and TRBJ2-2; 7 nucleotides match TRBD1. The V gene's germline CDR1 is SGHRS and CDR2 YFSETQ. The junction had 3 bases not matched to a gene; V was cut back by 0 bases and J by 7 bases. The CDR3 totals 14 residues. The CDR3 here is CASSLGQGDGELFF. In DNA form, the CDR3 reads TGCGCCAGCAGCTTGGGACAGGGAGACGGGGAGCTGTTTTTT.

CDR3 loop: CASSETGTPFF. The CDR3 DNA reads TGTGCCAGCAGTGAAACCGGGACCCCTTTCTTT. The chain couples TRBV6-1 to TRBJ1-1; D perhaps matches TRBD1 (5 bases). The V end was cut by 2 bases, the J end by 12 bases, with 10 bases between. This CDR3 has 11 amino acids. Per germline, CDR1 MNHNS and CDR2 SASEGT.

The chain recombines TRBV24-1 with TRBJ2-1; TRBD2 matches at 10 bases. V was clipped by 3 bases and J by 6 bases; unmatched bases: 7. CDR1 and CDR2 (germline): KGHDR, SFDVKD. This CDR3 comprises 16 residues. The CDR3 here is CATSDPNSGGFNEQFF. The CDR3 DNA follows: TGTGCCACCAGTGATCCGAATAGCGGGGGGTTCAATGAGCAGTTCTTC.

This clonotype was observed a few times. This chain uses TRBV7-9 with TRBJ1-3; a weak D match, TRBD1 (5 bases). Trimming took 5 bases from V and 0 from J, leaving 17 bases between them. Germline V CDR1 and CDR2: SEHNR, FQNEAQ (reference sequence). This CDR3 spans 17 amino acids. The CDR3 region has the DNA TGTGCCAGCAGCCCAGATTACCGGGACCACTCTGGAAACACCATATATTTT. Its protein is CASSPDYRDHSGNTIYF.

The J gene is TRBJ2-1, the V gene TRBV24-1, with 7 positions matching TRBD2. Germline V lookup: CDR1 KGHDR, CDR2 SFDVKD. V shed 3 bases and J 6 bases; nucleotides not matched to a gene: 7. The CDR3 length is 15 residues. CDR3 in amino acids: CATSDPGLNRNEQFF. DNA for the CDR3: TGTGCCACCAGTGATCCGGGACTAAATCGCAATGAGCAGTTCTTC.

J is TRBJ2-5 and V is TRBV24-1; D unclear. V was pared by 4 bases and J by 4 bases, with 9 bases between. This CDR3 region has 13 residues. The germline CDR1 and CDR2 sequences are KGHDR and SFDVKD. The CDR3 bases are TGTGCCACCAGTGACAGTTCCTTAGAGACCCAGTACTTC. Its translation: CATSDSSLETQYF.

The chain combines TRBV7-3 with TRBJ1-6; D is ambiguous. The germline V gene has CDR1 SGHTA and CDR2 FQGTGA. Trimming shortened V by 5 bases and J by 0 bases, and 8 bases separated the two germline ends. The CDR3 is 15 amino acids. CDR3 coding DNA: TGTGCCAGCAGCCTCAGGAGCTCCTATAATTCACCCCTCCACTTT. It translates to CASSLRSSYNSPLHF.

The chain employs TRBV12-3 or TRBV12-4 and TRBJ1-1, with D possibly matching TRBD1 (6 bases). The CDR3 length is 15 residues. The V end was cut by 6 bases, the J end by 7 bases, with 21 bases between. In DNA, the CDR3 is TGTGCCAGCAGGGTTTGGGGGCGTCAAGACTATGAAGCTTTCTTT. Translated, it gives CASRVWGRQDYEAFF.

The CDR3 bases are TGTGCCAGCAGTGTGCGGCGGGGGAGCGAGACCCAGTACTTC. It translates to CASSVRRGSETQYF. The chain has TRBV2 and TRBJ2-5; 7 bases are a match to TRBD2. Germline V gives CDR1 SNHLY, CDR2 FYNNEI. This CDR3 spans 14 amino acids. V lost 4 bases to trimming and J lost 5 bases; unmatched junction nucleotides: 7.